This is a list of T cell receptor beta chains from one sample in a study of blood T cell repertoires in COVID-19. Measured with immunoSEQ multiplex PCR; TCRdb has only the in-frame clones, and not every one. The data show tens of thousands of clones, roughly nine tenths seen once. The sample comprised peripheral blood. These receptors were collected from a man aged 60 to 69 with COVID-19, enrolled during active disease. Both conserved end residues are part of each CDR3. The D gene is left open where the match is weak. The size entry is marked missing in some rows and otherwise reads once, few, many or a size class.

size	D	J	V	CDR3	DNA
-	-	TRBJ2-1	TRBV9	CASSVRIVAALNEQFF	TGTGCCAGCAGCGTACGGATAGTAGCGGCTCTCAATGAGCAGTTCTTC
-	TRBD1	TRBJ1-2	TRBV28	CASTPGTVRYGYTF	TGTGCCAGCACTCCTGGGACAGTCCGCTATGGCTACACCTTC
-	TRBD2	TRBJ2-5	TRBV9	CASSAGGGAESGTQYF	TGTGCCAGCAGCGCGGGAGGTGGGGCGGAATCTGGGACCCAGTACTTC
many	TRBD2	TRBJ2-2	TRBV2	CASSSGRNTGELFF	TGTGCCAGCAGTAGCGGGAGGAACACCGGGGAGCTGTTTTTT
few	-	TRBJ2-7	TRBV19	CASSAGRYSYEQYF	TGTGCCAGTAGTGCTGGCAGGTACTCCTACGAGCAGTACTTC
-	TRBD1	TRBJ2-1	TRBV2	CASSERTGDLNEQFF	TGTGCCAGCAGTGAAAGGACAGGGGACCTCAATGAGCAGTTCTTC
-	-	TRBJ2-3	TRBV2	CASTQGPTTDTQYF	TGTGCCAGCACGCAGGGGCCGACCACAGATACGCAGTATTTT
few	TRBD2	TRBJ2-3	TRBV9	CASSALAGGSSDTQYF	TGTGCCAGCAGCGCACTAGCGGGAGGATCTTCAGATACGCAGTATTTT
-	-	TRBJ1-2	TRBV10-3	CAIRLDAHYGYTF	TGTGCCATCCGCCTAGACGCGCACTATGGCTACACCTTC
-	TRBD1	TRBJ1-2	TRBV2	CASTGQAFGYTF	TGTGCCAGCACTGGACAGGCATTCGGCTACACCTTC
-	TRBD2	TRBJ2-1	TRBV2	CASSVETSDNNEQFF	TGTGCCAGCAGTGTAGAGACTAGCGACAACAATGAGCAGTTCTTC
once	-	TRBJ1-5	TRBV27	CASSPRGDVVNQPQHF	TGTGCCAGCAGTCCCCGCGGGGACGTAGTAAATCAGCCCCAGCATTTT
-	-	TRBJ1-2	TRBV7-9	CASSLLLGGYGYTF	TGTGCCAGCAGCTTACTGTTGGGGGGGTATGGCTACACCTTC
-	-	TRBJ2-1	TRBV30	CAWSLKGSGSYNEQFF	TGTGCCTGGAGTCTTAAGGGAAGCGGGTCCTACAATGAGCAGTTCTTC
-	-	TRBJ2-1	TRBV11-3	CASSLSEINYEQFF	TGTGCCAGCAGCTTATCTGAGATTAACTATGAGCAGTTCTTC
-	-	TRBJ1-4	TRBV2	CASSEVALNEKLFF	TGTGCCAGCAGTGAGGTCGCGCTGAATGAAAAACTGTTTTTT
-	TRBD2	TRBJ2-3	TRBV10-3	CAISESGLADSTDTQYF	TGTGCCATCAGTGAGTCGGGACTAGCAGATAGCACAGATACGCAGTATTTT
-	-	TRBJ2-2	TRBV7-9	CASSLAEQGTGELFF	TGTGCCAGCAGCTTAGCGGAACAGGGCACCGGGGAGCTGTTTTTT
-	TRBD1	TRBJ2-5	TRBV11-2	CASSLRRTGLQETQYF	TGTGCCAGCAGCTTGAGGAGGACAGGCCTCCAAGAGACCCAGTACTTC
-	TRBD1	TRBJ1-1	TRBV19	CASSIADRGSEAFF	TGTGCCAGTAGTATAGCGGACAGGGGATCTGAAGCTTTCTTT